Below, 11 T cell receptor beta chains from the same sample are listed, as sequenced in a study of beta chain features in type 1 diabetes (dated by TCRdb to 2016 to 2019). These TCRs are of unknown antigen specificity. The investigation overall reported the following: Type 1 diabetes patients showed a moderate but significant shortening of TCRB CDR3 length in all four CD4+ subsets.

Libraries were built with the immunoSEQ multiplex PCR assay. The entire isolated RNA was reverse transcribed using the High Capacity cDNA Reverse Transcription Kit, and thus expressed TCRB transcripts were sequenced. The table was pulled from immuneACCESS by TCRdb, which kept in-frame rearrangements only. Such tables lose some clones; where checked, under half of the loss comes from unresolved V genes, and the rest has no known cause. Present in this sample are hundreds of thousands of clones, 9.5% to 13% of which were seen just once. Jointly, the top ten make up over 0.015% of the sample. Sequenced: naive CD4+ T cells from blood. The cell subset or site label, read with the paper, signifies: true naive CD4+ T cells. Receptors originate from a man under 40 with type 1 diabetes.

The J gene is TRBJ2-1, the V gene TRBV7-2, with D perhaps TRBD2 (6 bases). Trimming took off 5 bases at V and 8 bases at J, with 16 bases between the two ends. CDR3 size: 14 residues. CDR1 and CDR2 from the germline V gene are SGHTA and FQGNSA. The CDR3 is CASSPEWGEYEQFF. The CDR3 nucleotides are TGTGCCAGCAGCCCGGAGTGGGGGGAGTATGAGCAGTTCTTC. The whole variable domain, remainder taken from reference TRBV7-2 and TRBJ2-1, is GAGVSQSPSNKVTEKGKDVELRCDPISGHTALYWYRQSLGQGLEFLIYFQGNSAPDKSGLPSDRFSAERTGGSVSTLTIQRTQQEDSAVYLCASSPEWGEYEQFFGPGTRLTVL.

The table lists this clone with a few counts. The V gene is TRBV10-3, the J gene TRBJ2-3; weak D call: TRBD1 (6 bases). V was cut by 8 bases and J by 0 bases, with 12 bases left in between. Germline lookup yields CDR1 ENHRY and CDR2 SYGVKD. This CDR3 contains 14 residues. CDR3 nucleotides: TGTGCCATCCAAGCAGGGGCTAGCACAGATACGCAGTATTTT. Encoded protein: CAIQAGASTDTQYF.

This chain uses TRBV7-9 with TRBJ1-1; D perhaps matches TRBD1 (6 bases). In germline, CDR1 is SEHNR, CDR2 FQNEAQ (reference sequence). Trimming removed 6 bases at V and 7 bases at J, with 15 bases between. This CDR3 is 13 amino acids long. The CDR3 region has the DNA TGTGCCAGCAGTCTTGACAGGCCCGATGAAGCTTTCTTT. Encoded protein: CASSLDRPDEAFF.

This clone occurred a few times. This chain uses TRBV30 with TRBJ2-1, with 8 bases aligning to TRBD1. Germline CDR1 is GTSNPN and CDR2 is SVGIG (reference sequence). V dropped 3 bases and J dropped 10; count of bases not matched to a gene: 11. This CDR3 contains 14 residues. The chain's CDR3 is CAWRDRVGWSEQFF. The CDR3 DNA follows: TGTGCCTGGAGGGACAGGGTCGGTTGGTCCGAGCAGTTCTTC.

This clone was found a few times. CDR3 bases: TGCGCCAGCGGACCTAGCGGGGGGAGAGAGACCCAGTACTTC. It yields the protein CASGPSGGRETQYF. The chain combines TRBV5-1 with TRBJ2-5, with TRBD2 matching over 11 bases. Germline V CDR1 and CDR2: SGHRS, YFSETQ. The CDR3 is 14 residues long. V was clipped by 7 bases and J by 4 bases; unmatched bases: 6.

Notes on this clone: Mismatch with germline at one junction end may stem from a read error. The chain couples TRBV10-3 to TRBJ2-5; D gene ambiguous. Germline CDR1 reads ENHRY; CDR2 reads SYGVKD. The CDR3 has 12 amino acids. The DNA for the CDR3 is TGTGCCAGCAGTTACGGGTTGGAGACCCAGTACTTC. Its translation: CASSYGLETQYF.

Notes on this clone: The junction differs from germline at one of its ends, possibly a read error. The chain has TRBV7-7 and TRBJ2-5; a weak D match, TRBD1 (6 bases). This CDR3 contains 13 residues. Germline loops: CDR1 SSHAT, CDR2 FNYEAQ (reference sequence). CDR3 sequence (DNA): TGTGCTAGCAGCATGGACAGACAAGAGACCCAGTACTTC. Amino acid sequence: CASSMDRQETQYF.

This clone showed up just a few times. The CDR3 DNA reads as TGTGCCAGCAGCTTACCAGGGGATTCACCCCTCCACTTT. Residues: CASSLPGDSPLHF. The V call is TRBV7-9, the J call TRBJ1-6; TRBD1 is a possible D gene (6 bases). The CDR3 sequence is 13 residues long. Trimming stripped 2 bases from V and 8 bases from J, with 7 bases between. CDR1 SEHNR and CDR2 FQNEAQ come from the germline V gene (reference sequence).

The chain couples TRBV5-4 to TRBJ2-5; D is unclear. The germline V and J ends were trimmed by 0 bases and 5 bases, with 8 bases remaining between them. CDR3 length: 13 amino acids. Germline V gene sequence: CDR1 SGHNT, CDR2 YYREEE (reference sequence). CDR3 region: CASSLEAGETQYF. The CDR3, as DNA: TGTGCCAGCAGCTTGGAGGCCGGGGAGACCCAGTACTTC.

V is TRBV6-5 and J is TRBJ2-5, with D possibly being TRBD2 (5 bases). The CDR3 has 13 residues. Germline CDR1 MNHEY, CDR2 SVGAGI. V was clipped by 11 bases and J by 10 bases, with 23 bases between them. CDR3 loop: CAVGLPGIMDQYF. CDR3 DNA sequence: TGTGCCGTTGGCTTACCCGGGATAATGGACCAGTACTTC.

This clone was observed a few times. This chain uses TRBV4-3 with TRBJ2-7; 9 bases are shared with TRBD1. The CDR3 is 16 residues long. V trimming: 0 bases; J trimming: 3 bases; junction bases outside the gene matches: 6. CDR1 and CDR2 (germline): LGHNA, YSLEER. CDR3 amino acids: CASSQDLLTGGYEQYF. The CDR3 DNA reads TGCGCCAGCAGCCAAGATTTGTTGACAGGGGGCTACGAGCAGTACTTC.